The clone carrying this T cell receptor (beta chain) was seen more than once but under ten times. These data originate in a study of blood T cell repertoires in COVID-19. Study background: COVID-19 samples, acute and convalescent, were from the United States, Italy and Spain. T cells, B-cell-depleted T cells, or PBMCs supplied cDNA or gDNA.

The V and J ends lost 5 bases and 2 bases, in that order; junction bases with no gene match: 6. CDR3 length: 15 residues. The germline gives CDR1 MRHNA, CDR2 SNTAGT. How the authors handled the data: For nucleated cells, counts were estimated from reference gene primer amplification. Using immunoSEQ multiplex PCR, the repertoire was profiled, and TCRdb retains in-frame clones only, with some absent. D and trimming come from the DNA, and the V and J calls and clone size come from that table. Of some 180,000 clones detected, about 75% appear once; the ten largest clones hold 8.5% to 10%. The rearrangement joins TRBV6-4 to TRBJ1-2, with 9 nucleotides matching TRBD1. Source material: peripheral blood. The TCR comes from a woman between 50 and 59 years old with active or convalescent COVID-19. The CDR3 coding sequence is TGTGCCAGCAGTCCGTCCACAGGGGGCAACTATGGCTACACCTTC. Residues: CASSPSTGGNYGYTF.